These 24 T cell receptor beta chains came from one sample sequenced in a study of blood T cell repertoires in COVID-19. Measured with immunoSEQ multiplex PCR; TCRdb has only the in-frame clones, and not every one. In the table there are about 100,000 clones, roughly 85% of which are singletons. Sample: peripheral blood. These receptors originate from a man in his 70s with active or convalescent COVID-19.

This chain links TRBV6-2 or TRBV6-3 with TRBJ1-1, with 9 bases identical to TRBD1. The trim removed 2 bases at V and 1 base at J, leaving 2 bases unmatched. The germline CDR1 and CDR2 sequences are MNHEY and SVGEGT. The CDR3 has 15 amino acids. The CDR3 spells CASSYRDRANTEAFF. The CDR3 DNA reads TGTGCCAGCAGTTACCGGGACAGGGCGAACACTGAAGCTTTCTTT.

The V gene is TRBV6-4, the J gene TRBJ2-2, with 10 nucleotides matching TRBD2. Per germline, CDR1 MRHNA and CDR2 SNTAGT. The CDR3 runs 15 residues. Germline trimming cut 7 bases from V and 4 bases from J; bases unmatched to any gene: 6. CDR3 loop: CASIVASGGTGELFF. Written as DNA, the CDR3 is TGTGCCAGCATTGTCGCTAGCGGGGGCACCGGGGAGCTGTTTTTT.

This chain connects TRBV9 to TRBJ2-7; a weak D match, TRBD1 (6 bases). The CDR3 length is 14 residues. In germline, CDR1 is SGDLS, CDR2 YYNGEE. V was clipped by 1 base and J by 4 bases, with 12 bases between them. The CDR3 spells CASSVTGFSYEQYF. The CDR3 DNA sequence: TGTGCCAGCAGCGTAACAGGGTTTTCATACGAGCAGTACTTC.

V is TRBV7-8 and J is TRBJ2-7; the D is unclear. The V gene's germline CDR1 is SGHVS and CDR2 FQNEAQ. The CDR3 runs to 16 residues. With 7 bases removed from V and 4 bases from J, the gap between germline ends came to 23 bases. The CDR3 loop is CASTPKSRLSLYEQYF. CDR3 bases: TGTGCCAGCACCCCCAAGTCAAGACTCTCGTTATACGAGCAGTACTTC. The full variable domain, in which reference TRBV7-8 and TRBJ2-7 provide the parts outside the CDR3, is GAGVSQSPRYKVAKRGQDVALRCDPISGHVSLFWYQQALGQGPEFLTYFQNEAQLDKSGLPSDRFFAERPEGSVSTLKIQRTQQEDSAVYLCASTPKSRLSLYEQYFGPGTRLTVT.

The chain employs TRBV12-1 and TRBJ1-5; the D call in the table, TRBD1, was not verified against the DNA. TRBV12-1 is recorded as a pseudogene. This CDR3 has 18 amino acids. CDR3 in DNA: TGTGCCAGCAGCTTTTTGGGCAGGGGGTTGGGGAGCAATCAGCCCCAGCATTTT. Amino acids: CASSFLGRGLGSNQPQHF.

The chain is built from TRBV3-1 (or the pseudogene TRBV3-2) and TRBJ2-7, with 7 bases fitting TRBD1. This CDR3 is 16 amino acids long. Germline V lookup: CDR1 LGHDT, CDR2 YNNKEL (reference sequence). The V gene end was trimmed by 4 bases and the J gene end by 7 bases; junction bases not matched to a gene: 16. The CDR3 sequence is CASSLLPGQSLLEQYF. The DNA of the CDR3 is TGTGCCAGCAGCCTTTTGCCGGGACAGAGTTTGTTGGAGCAGTACTTC.

In its sample, this clone was seen once. The chain combines TRBV10-3 with TRBJ2-3; D is unclear. The CDR3 has 14 amino acids. The germline V gene has CDR1 ENHRY and CDR2 SYGVKD. Deletions cut 3 bases from V and 4 bases from J, with 11 bases between. Written as DNA, the CDR3 is TGTGCCATCAGTGATGCATTGCTAGCAGATACGCAGTATTTT. The encoded protein is CAISDALLADTQYF.

The chain links TRBV12-3 or TRBV12-4 to TRBJ2-6; D call uncertain. Trimming shortened V by 8 bases and J by 0 bases, and 5 bases separated the two germline ends. This CDR3 spans 13 amino acids. This CDR3 reads CASQISGANVLTF. The CDR3 region has the DNA TGTGCCAGCCAGATCTCTGGGGCCAACGTCCTGACTTTC.

The chain is built from TRBV5-1 and TRBJ1-5, with a possible D match to TRBD1 (5 bases). CDR3 length equals 15 residues. Trimming took off 4 bases at V and 1 base at J, with 12 bases between the two ends. Germline V gene data show CDR1 as SGHRS and CDR2 as YFSETQ. CDR3 amino acids: CASSLGGESNQPQHF. The CDR3 DNA follows: TGCGCCAGCAGCCTCGGGGGGGAGAGCAATCAGCCCCAGCATTTT. The variable domain in full, with the rest retrieved from reference TRBV5-1 and TRBJ1-5, is KAGVTQTPRYLIKTRGQQVTLSCSPISGHRSVSWYQQTPGQGLQFLFEYFSETQRNKGNFPGRFSGRQFSNSRSEMNVSTLELGDSALYLCASSLGGESNQPQHFGDGTRLSIL.

This chain joins TRBV7-3 and TRBJ1-2; possible D gene TRBD1, 5 bases. The CDR3 sequence is 15 residues long. Trimming removed 0 bases from V and 0 bases from J, with 8 bases in between. The germline CDR1 and CDR2 sequences are SGHTA and FQGTGA. DNA of the CDR3: TGTGCCAGCAGCTTAACGGGGCAGTCTAACTATGGCTACACCTTC. Translation gives CASSLTGQSNYGYTF.

In its sample, this clone was seen a few times. The chain combines TRBV19 with TRBJ1-2; D remains ambiguous. The CDR3 covers 14 residues. The germline V and J ends were trimmed by 4 bases and 4 bases, with 13 bases remaining between them. Germline CDR1 reads LNHDA; CDR2 reads SQIVND (reference sequence). The CDR3 region is CASSKLDTVYGYTF. Written as DNA, the CDR3 is TGTGCCAGTAGTAAACTTGACACGGTCTATGGCTACACCTTC.

The V call is TRBV4-3, the J call TRBJ2-7, with D tentatively TRBD1 (5 bases). V lost 0 bases, J lost 3 bases, and 9 bases lay in between. Germline values: CDR1 LGHNA, CDR2 YSLEER. The CDR3 consists of 14 residues. The DNA of the CDR3 is TGCGCCAGCAGCCAAGACCAGGGTAACTACGAGCAGTACTTC. Amino acids: CASSQDQGNYEQYF.

The rearrangement links TRBV6-4 to TRBJ1-2, with a tentative D call TRBD1 (5 bases). The CDR3 length is 13 residues. Germline lookup yields CDR1 MRHNA and CDR2 SNTAGT. Trimming cost V 6 bases and J 8 bases, with 16 bases left between them. The CDR3 region is CASRPHGAQGYTF. The CDR3 DNA sequence: TGTGCCAGCAGACCCCATGGGGCGCAGGGCTACACCTTC.

The rearrangement links TRBV7-9 to TRBJ1-2; D unresolved. This CDR3 is 14 amino acids long. Trimming left V 3 bases short and J 4 bases short, with 12 bases between. The germline CDR1 and CDR2 sequences are SEHNR and FQNEAQ (reference sequence). The CDR3 region has the DNA TGTGCCAGCAGCTTGGTTGAGGGCGGCTATGGCTACACCTTC. It yields the protein CASSLVEGGYGYTF.

The rearrangement joins TRBV9 to TRBJ2-4; 8 bases are a match to TRBD1. CDR3 length: 16 amino acids. Losses at the gene ends were 3 bases for V and 1 base for J; bases not matched to a gene: 6. CDR1 and CDR2 (germline): SGDLS, YYNGEE. The CDR3 loop reads CASSAIGQGAKNIQYF. The CDR3 DNA reads as TGTGCCAGCAGCGCTATAGGACAGGGTGCCAAAAACATTCAGTACTTC.

This chain links TRBV4-1 with TRBJ2-6, with 7 bases matching TRBD2. CDR1 and CDR2 (germline): MGHRA, YSYEKL. V was clipped by 4 bases and J by 2 bases; unmatched bases: 20. The CDR3 extends over 21 amino acids. The CDR3 coding sequence is TGCGCCAGCAGCCGAGTCGGGGGGAGGGGAACCGTTAGAACTGGGGCCAACGTCCTGACTTTC. Translating it yields CASSRVGGRGTVRTGANVLTF.

This clone was observed a single time. The rearrangement joins TRBV28 to TRBJ1-1, with 12 bases that match TRBD1. The CDR3 is 15 residues long. Germline CDR1 MDHEN, CDR2 SYDVKM. The V and J ends lost 4 bases and 5 bases, in that order; junction bases with no gene match: 5. The CDR3 spells CASSSGQGAVTEAFF. In DNA, the CDR3 is TGTGCCAGCAGTTCGGGACAGGGGGCAGTAACTGAAGCTTTCTTT.

This chain joins TRBV6-1 and TRBJ2-7; a weak D match, TRBD1 (5 bases). This CDR3 has 14 amino acids. The germline CDR1 and CDR2 sequences are MNHNS and SASEGT. Trimming cost V 0 bases and J 4 bases, with 10 bases left between them. CDR3 DNA: TGTGCCAGCAGTGAAGCAGGGGCCGGGTACGAGCAGTACTTC. Translated, it gives CASSEAGAGYEQYF.

This chain joins TRBV20-1 and TRBJ2-1, with a tentative D call TRBD2 (5 bases). V was clipped by 4 bases and J by 15 bases, with 16 bases between them. Germline-derived CDR1 and CDR2 are DFQATT and SNEGSKA (reference sequence). The CDR3 is 11 amino acids. In DNA form, the CDR3 reads TGCAGTGCTAAGGATGGCGGGTATTGGTTCTTC. Encoded protein: CSAKDGGYWFF.

The chain couples TRBV19 to TRBJ1-6; D is ambiguous. V lost 6 bases, J lost 9 bases, and 15 bases lay in between. The germline V gene encodes CDR1 LNHDA and CDR2 SQIVND (reference sequence). This CDR3 has 14 amino acids. The CDR3 nucleotides read TGTGCCAGTAGCGCAGTTGGTCTTACTTCACCCCTCCACTTT. Amino acids: CASSAVGLTSPLHF.

CDR3 amino acids: CASSLGAGGAIRNTGELFF. DNA of the CDR3: TGTGCCAGCAGCTTAGGTGCAGGGGGCGCGATCCGGAACACCGGGGAGCTGTTTTTT. This chain connects TRBV11-2 to TRBJ2-2; 8 nucleotides line up with TRBD1. The V gene end was trimmed by 1 base and the J gene end by 1 base; junction bases not matched to a gene: 11. The germline gives CDR1 SGHAT, CDR2 FQNNGV. This CDR3 comprises 19 residues.

The V gene is TRBV18, the J gene TRBJ2-7, with a tentative D call TRBD1 (5 bases). CDR3 size: 14 residues. Trimming cost V 6 bases and J 0 bases, with 12 bases left between them. CDR1 and CDR2 from the germline V gene are KGHSH and LQKENI. The CDR3 region has the DNA TGTGCCAGCTCCCCGATTGACAGCTCCTACGAGCAGTACTTC. Translated, it gives CASSPIDSSYEQYF.

This chain joins TRBV6-2 or TRBV6-3 and TRBJ1-2, with 8 bases aligning to TRBD1. Germline CDR1 reads MNHEY; CDR2 reads SVGEGT. Trimming took 0 bases from V and 4 from J; bases not matched to a gene: 1. The CDR3 is 14 residues long. This CDR3 reads CASSYSGQVYGYTF. In nucleotides, the CDR3 is TGTGCCAGCAGTTACTCGGGACAGGTCTATGGCTACACCTTC.

The CDR3 sequence: CASSLRDRNSPLHF. The CDR3 nucleotides read TGTGCCAGTAGCCTCCGGGACAGAAATTCACCCCTCCACTTT. This rearrangement joins TRBV19 to TRBJ1-6; 7 bases are a match to TRBD1. The trim removed 6 bases at V and 7 bases at J, leaving 6 bases unmatched. Germline CDR1 is LNHDA and CDR2 is SQIVND (reference sequence). CDR3 length equals 14 residues.